The sequence of this T cell receptor (beta chain) was determined in a study of CD8 T cells in ankylosing spondylitis. The trim removed 5 bases at V and 0 bases at J, leaving 9 bases unmatched. In germline, CDR1 is SEHNR, CDR2 FQNEAQ (reference sequence). The CDR3 runs 16 residues. TCRdb independently ran MiXCR on the 5' RACE reads; one entry per CDR3 protein. The table lists about 150,000 distinct CDR3 sequences, under 55% of them singletons. The V gene is TRBV7-9, the J gene TRBJ2-5; 7 bases agree with TRBD2. The sample was synovial fluid, either unsorted or a sorted T cell fraction (not recorded which). This sequence was found in a male donor with ankylosing spondylitis. The CDR3 protein is CASSLLYGGNQETQYF. The CDR3 DNA reads as TGTGCCAGCAGCCTGCTTTACGGGGGGAACCAAGAGACCCAGTACTTC.